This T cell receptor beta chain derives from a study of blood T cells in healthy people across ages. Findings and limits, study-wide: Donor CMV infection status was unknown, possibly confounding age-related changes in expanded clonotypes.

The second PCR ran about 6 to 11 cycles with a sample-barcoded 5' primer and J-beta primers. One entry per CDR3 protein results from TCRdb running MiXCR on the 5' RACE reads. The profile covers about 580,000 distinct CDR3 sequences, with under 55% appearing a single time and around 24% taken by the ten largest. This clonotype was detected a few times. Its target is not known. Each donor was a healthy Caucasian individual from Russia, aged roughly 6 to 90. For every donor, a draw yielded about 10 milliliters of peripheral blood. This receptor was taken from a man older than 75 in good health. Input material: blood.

The CDR3 region has the DNA TGTGCCAGCAGCTTCCAAGGCGGGAGGGCCATAGATACGCAGTATTTT. Translating gives CASSFQGGRAIDTQYF. The chain uses TRBV7-2 and TRBJ2-3; 9 bases line up with TRBD2. This CDR3 is built from 16 residues. J gave up 5 bases and V 3 bases, and 9 bases lay outside the gene matches. CDR1 is SGHTA and CDR2 is FQGNSA in the germline V gene. The full variable domain, its missing parts supplied by reference TRBV7-2 and TRBJ2-3, is GAGVSQSPSNKVTEKGKDVELRCDPISGHTALYWYRQSLGQGLEFLIYFQGNSAPDKSGLPSDRFSAERTGGSVSTLTIQRTQQEDSAVYLCASSFQGGRAIDTQYFGPGTRLTVL.